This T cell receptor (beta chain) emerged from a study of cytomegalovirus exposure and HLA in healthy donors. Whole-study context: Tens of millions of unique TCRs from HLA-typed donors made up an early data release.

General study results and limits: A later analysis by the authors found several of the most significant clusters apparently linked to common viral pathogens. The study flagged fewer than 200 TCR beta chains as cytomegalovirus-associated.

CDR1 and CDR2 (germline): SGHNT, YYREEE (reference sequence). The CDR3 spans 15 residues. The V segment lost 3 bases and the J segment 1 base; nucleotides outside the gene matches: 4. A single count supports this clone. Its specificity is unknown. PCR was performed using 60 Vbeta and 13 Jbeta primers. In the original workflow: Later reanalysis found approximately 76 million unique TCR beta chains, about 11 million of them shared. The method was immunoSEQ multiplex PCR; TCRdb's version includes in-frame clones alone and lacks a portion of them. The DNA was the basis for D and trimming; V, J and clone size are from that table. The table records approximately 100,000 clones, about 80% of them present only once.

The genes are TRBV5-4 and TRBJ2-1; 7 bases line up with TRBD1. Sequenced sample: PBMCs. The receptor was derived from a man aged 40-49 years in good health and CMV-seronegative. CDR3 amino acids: CASSYHRGSYNEQFF. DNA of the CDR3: TGTGCCAGCAGCTACCACAGGGGTTCCTACAATGAGCAGTTCTTC.